This T cell receptor beta chain is drawn from a study of cytomegalovirus exposure and HLA in healthy donors. Points from the study as a whole: Investigators reported 164 TCR beta chains as tied to cytomegalovirus. Some public TCRs appeared in many individuals, while most sequences were rare.

Germline lookup yields CDR1 SGHNT and CDR2 YENEEA. The V and J ends lost 1 base and 2 bases, in that order; junction bases with no gene match: 13. The CDR3 covers 18 residues. Libraries were prepared by immunoSEQ multiplex PCR; TCRdb keeps only in-frame clonotypes and omits some of them. Here the sample spans fewer than 200,000 clones, around nine tenths being singletons. Comment on this clone: Its target is not known.

This chain joins TRBV11-3 and TRBJ2-7; TRBD2 matches at 8 bases. This receptor was identified in a woman in her twenties or thirties in good health and CMV-seronegative. Source material: PBMCs. The CDR3 reads CASSLGLWVRGGPYEQYF. The CDR3 DNA is TGTGCCAGCAGCTTAGGCCTGTGGGTTCGGGGGGGGCCCTACGAGCAGTACTTC.